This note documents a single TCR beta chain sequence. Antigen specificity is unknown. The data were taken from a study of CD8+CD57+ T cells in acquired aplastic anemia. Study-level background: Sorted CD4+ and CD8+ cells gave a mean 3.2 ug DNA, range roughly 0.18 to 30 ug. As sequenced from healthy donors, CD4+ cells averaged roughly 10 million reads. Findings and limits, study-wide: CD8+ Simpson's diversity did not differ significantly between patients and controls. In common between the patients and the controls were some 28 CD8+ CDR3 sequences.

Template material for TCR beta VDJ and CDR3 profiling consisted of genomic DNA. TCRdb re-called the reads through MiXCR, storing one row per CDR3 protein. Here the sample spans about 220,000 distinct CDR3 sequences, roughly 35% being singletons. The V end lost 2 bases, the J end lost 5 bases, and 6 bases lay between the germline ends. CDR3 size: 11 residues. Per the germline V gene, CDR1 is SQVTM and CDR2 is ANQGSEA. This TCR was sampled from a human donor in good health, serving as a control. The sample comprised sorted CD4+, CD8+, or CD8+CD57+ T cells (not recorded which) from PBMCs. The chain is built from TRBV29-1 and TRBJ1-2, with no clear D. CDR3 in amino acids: CSVESAYGYTF. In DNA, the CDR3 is TGCAGCGTTGAATCTGCATATGGCTACACCTTC.